A single sample is the source of the 10 T cell receptor beta chains below, sequenced in a study of tumor-infiltrating lymphocytes in primary liver carcinoma. Starting material for RNA and DNA co-extraction consisted of roughly 19-30 mg of unsorted bulk tissue. Making TCR beta cDNA involved roughly 500 ng total RNA and a constant-region primer. Library construction for TCR beta comprised three nested multiplex PCR rounds performed with slightly modified ARM-PCR. In the first two PCR rounds, TRBV1-TRBV30 forward primers were paired with a C-beta reverse primer, and each round lasted roughly 9 cycles. TCRdb fed the multiplex PCR reads into MiXCR, producing one record per CDR3 protein. This sample carries 55,000 to 70,000 distinct CDR3 sequences, 55% to 75% of them seen once, and the ten largest clones take around 50%. Sequenced material: liver tumor tissue from sampling region 2. Subset denoted: tumor region T2, inferior pole. Every receptor here comes from a man aged 35 to 55 with primary liver carcinoma and hepatitis B virus infection.

On this clonotype itself: This may stem from a read error, because a much larger clone lies one nucleotide away. The chain employs TRBV5-1 and TRBJ1-1; 10 nucleotides align to TRBD1. This CDR3 comprises 18 residues. Germline CDR1 is SGHRS and CDR2 is YFSETQ. The CDR3 region has the DNA TGCGCCAGCAGCTTTTTCGGTGGGACAGGGGTTCGGGGCACTGAAGCTCTCTTT. This sequence encodes CASSFFGGTGVRGTEALF.

As regards this clonotype: A much larger clone sits a single nucleotide away, making a read error possible. CDR3 nucleotides: TGCGCCAGCAGCTCCGGGACATCCGAGACTGAAGCTTCCTTT. It yields the protein CASSSGTSETEASF. The gene calls are TRBV5-1 and TRBJ1-1, with D maybe TRBD1 (6 bases). This CDR3 comprises 14 residues. Per the germline V gene, CDR1 is SGHRS and CDR2 is YFSETQ.

This clonotype is a singleton in its sample. At one end, the junction sequence differs from germline, possibly due to a read error. The genes are TRBV4-1 and TRBJ2-3; D is undetermined. The germline V gene encodes CDR1 MGHRA and CDR2 YSYEKL. This CDR3 comprises 14 residues. CDR3 region: CASNQDRNTDTQYF. The DNA for the CDR3 is TGCGCCAGCAACCAAGATAGGAACACAGATACGCAGTATTTT.

About this clonotype itself: An end of the junction does not agree with germline; a read error may underlie this. The chain carries TRBV11-2 and TRBJ2-2; maybe TRBD2 (6 bases). CDR1 is SGHAT and CDR2 is FQNNGV in the germline V gene. The CDR3 spans 15 residues. CDR3 coding DNA: TGTGCTAGCAGCTTTGCGGGATCGAACACCTGGGAGCCGTTTTTT. Its protein is CASSFAGSNTWEPFF.

On this clonotype itself: Germline is not matched at one junction end, which may reflect a read error. The CDR3 sequence: CAGSYEAGGSYEQCF. CDR3 nucleotides: TGTGCCGGCAGTTACGAAGCGGGAGGTAGCTACGAGCAGTGCTTC. V usage is TRBV6-6 and J usage is TRBJ2-7; 9 nucleotides match TRBD2. CDR1 and CDR2 from the germline V gene are MNHNY and SVGAGI (reference sequence). The CDR3 contains 15 residues.

Many counts were recorded for this clonotype. The chain couples TRBV4-1 to TRBJ2-7; D is uncertain. This CDR3 has 15 residues. Germline lookup yields CDR1 MGHRA and CDR2 YSYEKL. The germline V and J ends were trimmed by 1 base and 3 bases, with 13 bases remaining between them. The CDR3 loop reads CASSQGSQMGYEQYF. CDR3 nucleotide sequence: TGCGCCAGCAGCCAAGGTTCCCAGATGGGCTACGAGCAGTACTTC.

About this clonotype itself: It is likely a read error, because the conserved phenylalanine at the end of the CDR3 is missing. The V and J genes are TRBV4-1 and TRBJ2-7; TRBD2 aligns across 7 bases. V was clipped by 2 bases and J by 5 bases; unmatched bases: 12. Per germline, CDR1 MGHRA and CDR2 YSYEKL. The CDR3 runs to 16 residues. The DNA of the CDR3 is TGCGCCAGCAGCCAATTCCTAGCGGAGCCACTTCACGAGCAGTACTTA. Residues: CASSQFLAEPLHEQYL.

This clonotype was found many times. This chain joins TRBV30 and TRBJ2-1; TRBD1 is a possible D gene (6 bases). The CDR3 is made up of 14 amino acids. Germline loops: CDR1 GTSNPN, CDR2 SVGIG (reference sequence). V shed 7 bases and J shed 0 bases, with 13 bases lying between them. This CDR3 reads CASSRDTSYNEQFF. The CDR3 DNA follows: TGTGCCTCCTCTCGGGACACCTCCTACAATGAGCAGTTCTTC. Based on the CDR3 plus reference TRBV30 and TRBJ2-1, the full variable domain is SQTIHQWPATLVQPVGSPLSLECTVEGTSNPNLYWYRQAAGRGLQLLFYSVGIGQISSEVPQNLSASRPQDRQFILSSKKLLLSDSGFYLCASSRDTSYNEQFFGPGTRLTVL.

The table lists this clonotype with many counts. This sequence joins TRBV28 and TRBJ2-2; D not resolved. CDR3 length: 13 amino acids. CDR1 and CDR2 (germline): MDHEN, SYDVKM. The ends were cut back, 6 bases at V and 8 bases at J, with 13 bases in the middle. As DNA, the CDR3 is TGTGCCAGCAGCTCTCTATCCCGAGGGGAGCTGTTTTTT. As protein: CASSSLSRGELFF.

In its sample, this clonotype was seen a few times. The gene calls are TRBV5-1 and TRBJ2-1; 10 nucleotides align to TRBD2. The CDR3 has 16 amino acids. Germline V gene lookup returns CDR1 SGHRS and CDR2 YFSETQ. With V trimmed by 1 base and J by 6 bases, 7 bases remained unmatched. The CDR3 bases are TGCGCCAGCAGCTTGACTTTAGCGGGAGGCGGCAATGAGCAGTTCTTC. It yields the protein CASSLTLAGGGNEQFF.